The source of this TCR beta chain is a study of shared T cell receptors in the human thymus (dated by TCRdb to the early 2020s). For the study in its entirety: The study examined how self-reactive, shared T-cell receptor alpha chains are generated in the human thymus.

As regards this clone: The clone's antigen remains unknown. No base quality information exists; no much larger clone differs at one position.

Library preparation used the immunoSEQ multiplex PCR assay. Not all clones reach the TCRdb copy of this immuneACCESS table, which keeps in-frame sequences only. Checked studies attribute under half of the gap to unresolved V genes and leave the rest unexplained. The sample profile shows 700,000 or so clones; around 85% of them were found once. The ten most abundant clones make up around 0.0094% of the sample. The sample also formed part of further work on human thymus T cells. Looking at the second paper: The donors were immunologically healthy infants in Finland who had open corrective cardiac surgery for congenital heart defects. Thymus tissue was collected as surgical resects that were removed during corrective cardiac surgery. Biased V and J gene segment usage appeared to be present in both thymic and peripheral blood repertoires. The related research reported highly overlapping thymic TCR repertoires among unrelated individuals. The study characterized TCR alpha and beta repertoires from eight infant thymus samples and a few related peripheral blood samples. The infant donors were about 7 to 244 days old, and the cohort included several males and two females. After being mechanically released from the tissue, thymocytes were kept at -70 degrees C in pellets of roughly 10-33 million cells. Genomic DNA was extracted from frozen cell pellets with a QIAsymphony instrument. TCRB and TCRAD loci were amplified from a standardized quantity of quality-controlled genomic DNA using the immunoSEQ multiplex PCR assay. Amplicons spanned the V(D)J region at a length sufficient to cover the CDR3 and identify V and J genes. Through the commercial immunoSEQ service, the amplicons were sequenced on an Illumina platform. Corrections for primer bias and sequencing errors followed previously described methods, while TCRAD and TCRB definitions were based on the IMGT database. Repertoires were analysed with immunoSEQ Analyzer 3.0 and VDJTools, covering basic statistics, V/J segment usage, diversity estimates, rarefaction and pairwise overlap. Diversity was estimated with Chao1, ChaoE, Efron-Thisted, Shannon and inverse Simpson indices, and also on datasets down-sampled to the smallest sample. Repertoire overlap was assessed by strict matching of CDR3 nucleotide sequence, V gene and J gene, and clustering was done by Jaccard-based multidimensional scaling. On average, roughly 890,000 unique TCRB clonotypes were obtained from thymus samples, compared with approximately 84,000 from blood samples.

The sequence was obtained from a girl less than two years old with a congenital heart defect. Donor details come from another sample of the same person, matched by shared clones. The sample consisted of thymocytes.

In nucleotides, the sequence is TGCGCCAGCAGCTGGGACAGGGGACGGGGCTATGGCTACACCTTC. This encodes CASSWDRGRGYGYTF. The chain was built from TRBV5-1 and TRBJ1-2, and TRBD1 matches 10 of the central bases. The germline V gene sets CDR1 to SGHRS and CDR2 to YFSETQ. Here V drops 3 bases and J drops 4 bases, and the junction holds 6 bases not matched to any gene. Its CDR3 holds 15 amino acids, cysteine through phenylalanine. Only the CDR3 DNA stays, 45 bases, in frame from base 1. Outside the CDR3, residues come from the reference TRBV5-1 and TRBJ1-2 proteins, so the full variable domain is: KAGVTQTPRYLIKTRGQQVTLSCSPISGHRSVSWYQQTPGQGLQFLFEYFSETQRNKGNFPGRFSGRQFSNSRSEMNVSTLELGDSALYLCASSWDRGRGYGYTFGSGTRLTVV.